This T cell receptor beta chain derives from a study of T cell responses to AZD1222 COVID-19 vaccine. This clone was picked up a small number of times. What it recognizes is unknown. Study-level findings and limits: All repertoire sampling was performed exclusively after the peak T cell response. Spike-specific TCR breadth rose after two AZD1222 doses, and depth rose as well.

Between the trimmed V and J ends, which lost 4 bases and 0 bases, there was a span of 16 bases. Germline lookup yields CDR1 SGHDN and CDR2 FVKESK. This CDR3 is built from 16 residues. Assay: immunoSEQ multiplex PCR; the TCRdb copy retains only in-frame clones and omits some. The table has around 150,000 clones, approximately 92% seen once. The V call is TRBV14, the J call TRBJ2-7; either TRBD1 or TRBD2 may supply D (5 bases each). This clonotype was obtained from an adult who received the AZD1222 COVID-19 vaccine. Sequences were derived from peripheral blood, sampled 28 days after the second AZD1222 dose. CDR3 amino acids: CASSPRTGRSSYEQYF. CDR3 DNA: TGTGCCAGCAGCCCACGAACGGGACGCAGCTCCTACGAGCAGTACTTC.